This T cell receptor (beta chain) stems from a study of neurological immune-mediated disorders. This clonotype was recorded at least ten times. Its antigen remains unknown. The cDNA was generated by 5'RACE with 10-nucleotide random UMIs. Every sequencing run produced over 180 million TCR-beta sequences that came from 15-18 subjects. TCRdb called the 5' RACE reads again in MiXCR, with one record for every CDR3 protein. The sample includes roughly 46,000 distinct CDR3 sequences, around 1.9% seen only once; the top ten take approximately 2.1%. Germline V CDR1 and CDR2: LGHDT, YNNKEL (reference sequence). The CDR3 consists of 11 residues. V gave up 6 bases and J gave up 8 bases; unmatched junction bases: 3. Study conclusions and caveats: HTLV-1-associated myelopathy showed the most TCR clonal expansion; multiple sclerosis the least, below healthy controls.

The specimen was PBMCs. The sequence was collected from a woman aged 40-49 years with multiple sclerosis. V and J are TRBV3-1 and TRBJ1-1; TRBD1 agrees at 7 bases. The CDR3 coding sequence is TGTGCCAGCAGTCGACAGGGCGAAGCTTTCTTT. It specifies CASSRQGEAFF.